A selection of T cell receptor beta chains follows, all from one sample in a study of regulatory and conventional T cells in RAG deficiency. Clones were sequenced by immunoSEQ multiplex PCR, and TCRdb holds only the in-frame ones, with some missing. The table records 34,000 or so clones, approximately 91% of them present only once. These data also featured in a second study, about regulatory T cells.

Sequenced material: CD8+ T cells sorted from blood. These receptors all stem from a human donor in good health. The CDR3 runs from the conserved cysteine through the conserved F or W. A D gene is named only where the DNA matches it firmly. Not every row has a clone size; where given, it reads once, few, many or a size class.

clone size	D gene	V gene	J gene	CDR3 protein	CDR3 DNA
.	.	TRBV11-2	TRBJ1-2	CASSPPGRLANTF	TGTGCCAGCAGCCCACCGGGACGGCTCGCGAACACCTTC
.	.	TRBV5-8	TRBJ2-7	CASSRRYEQYF	TGTGCCAGCAGCCGGCGATACGAGCAGTACTTC
once	TRBD2	TRBV28	TRBJ2-1	CASSSHLGGIRANEQFF	TGTGCCAGCAGTTCGCATTTGGGGGGGATCCGCGCTAATGAGCAGTTCTTC
once	.	TRBV2	TRBJ2-7	CASKVGRDYEQYF	TGTGCCAGCAAAGTGGGCAGGGACTACGAGCAGTACTTC
.	TRBD2	TRBV11-2	TRBJ2-5	CASSIPQGTSAIWETQYF	TGTGCCAGCAGCATACCCCAGGGTACTAGCGCGATCTGGGAGACCCAGTACTTC
.	.	TRBV7-7	TRBJ2-5	CASSFYIQETQYF	TGTGCTAGCAGCTTCTACATCCAAGAGACCCAGTACTTC
.	TRBD1	TRBV27	TRBJ2-3	CASSFVPQGATDTQYF	TGTGCCAGCAGTTTCGTCCCACAGGGGGCAACAGATACGCAGTATTTT
.	TRBD1	TRBV2	TRBJ1-5	CASSGQGVGQPQHF	TGTGCCAGCAGTGGACAGGGGGTAGGTCAGCCCCAGCATTTT
.	.	TRBV6-5	TRBJ2-7	CASTYGGYEQYF	TGTGCCAGCACTTACGGTGGGTACGAGCAGTACTTC
.	.	TRBV28	TRBJ1-2	CASRTSGTGGGGYTF	TGTGCCAGCAGAACGTCCGGGACGGGAGGTGGTGGCTACACCTTC
.	TRBD2	TRBV5-1	TRBJ2-3	CASSVGLAGRTDTQYF	TGCGCCAGCAGCGTGGGACTAGCGGGACGCACAGATACGCAGTATTTT
.	TRBD1	TRBV19	TRBJ1-1	CASSTRQGGTEAFF	TGTGCCAGTAGTACAAGACAGGGCGGGACTGAAGCTTTCTTT
.	TRBD1	TRBV19	TRBJ2-7	CASSIDLRTGAYEQYF	TGTGCCAGTAGTATAGATCTCCGGACAGGGGCCTACGAGCAGTACTTC
once	TRBD1	TRBV13	TRBJ1-2	CASSLLRTGRDGYTF	TGTGCCAGCAGCCTCCTAAGGACAGGACGGGATGGCTACACCTTC
.	TRBD1	TRBV5-6	TRBJ2-7	CASSLKAGGFFEQYF	TGTGCCAGCAGCTTGAAGGCAGGGGGCTTTTTCGAGCAGTACTTC
once	TRBD2	TRBV9	TRBJ2-1	CASSARGLAAYGNEQFF	TGTGCCAGCAGCGCTAGAGGACTAGCGGCTTACGGCAATGAGCAGTTCTTC
.	.	TRBV5-4	TRBJ1-1	CASSKGLPRTEAFF	TGTGCCAGCAGCAAGGGCCTCCCGAGGACTGAAGCTTTCTTT
.	TRBD1	TRBV12-5	TRBJ2-1	CASGLGQGDNEQFF	TGTGCTAGTGGTCTGGGACAGGGGGACAATGAGCAGTTCTTC
.	TRBD1	TRBV19	TRBJ2-3	CASSVTGADTQYF	TGTGCCAGTAGTGTTACAGGGGCAGATACGCAGTATTTT
.	TRBD1	TRBV19	TRBJ1-6	CASSAETGGRSPLHF	TGTGCCAGTAGTGCCGAGACAGGGGGTCGTTCACCCCTCCACTTT
.	TRBD1	TRBV29-1	TRBJ1-2	CSVRSSDRGFGYTF	TGCAGCGTCCGATCATCCGACAGGGGGTTCGGCTACACCTTC
.	TRBD1	TRBV9	TRBJ1-4	CASSVRADRVLNEKLFF	TGTGCCAGCAGCGTGAGGGCGGACAGGGTTTTAAATGAAAAACTGTTTTTT
.	.	TRBV6-5	TRBJ1-1	CASSYAGYEGSTEAFF	TGTGCCAGCAGTTACGCTGGATACGAGGGGAGCACTGAAGCTTTCTTT
.	.	TRBV12-5	TRBJ2-1	CASGAEMSSYNEQFF	TGTGCTAGTGGGGCCGAAATGAGCTCCTACAATGAGCAGTTCTTC
.	.	TRBV6-4	TRBJ2-3	CASSDSIGGPTDTQYF	TGTGCCAGCAGTGACTCGATCGGGGGACCCACAGATACGCAGTATTTT
.	TRBD2	TRBV11-1	TRBJ2-5	CASSKRLARGETQYF	TGTGCCAGCAGCAAACGACTAGCGAGGGGAGAGACCCAGTACTTC
.	.	TRBV7-9	TRBJ2-1	CASSQEVDPYNEQFF	TGTGCCAGCAGCCAAGAGGTGGACCCCTACAATGAGCAGTTCTTC
.	.	TRBV5-1	TRBJ2-7	CASSQNWGYEQYF	TGCGCCAGCTCCCAAAATTGGGGATACGAGCAGTACTTC
.	TRBD1	TRBV5-1	TRBJ1-1	CASSLQPGQGYTEAFF	TGCGCCAGCAGCTTGCAACCGGGACAGGGGTATACTGAAGCTTTCTTT
.	TRBD1	TRBV30	TRBJ2-1	CAWSRTGIYEQFF	TGTGCCTGGAGTAGGACAGGTATCTATGAGCAGTTCTTC
.	.	TRBV6-5	TRBJ1-1	CASSPPGRGIGAFF	TGTGCCAGCAGTCCCCCCGGGAGGGGGATCGGAGCTTTCTTT
.	.	TRBV28	TRBJ1-2	CASSFPTDTYTF	TGTGCCAGCAGTTTCCCCACAGATACCTACACCTTC
.	.	TRBV6-4	TRBJ1-1	CASRARENTEAFF	TGTGCCAGCAGGGCAAGAGAGAACACTGAAGCTTTCTTT
.	.	TRBV6-1	TRBJ1-5	CATGYSSIQPQHF	TGTGCCACCGGCTATTCGAGTATCCAGCCCCAGCATTTT
.	.	TRBV4-2	TRBJ2-5	CASSQDPVGQGQETQYF	TGTGCCAGCAGCCAAGATCCCGTGGGGCAGGGCCAAGAGACCCAGTACTTC
.	.	TRBV6-1	TRBJ1-5	CASSERPSGGNQPQHF	TGTGCCAGCAGTGAACGGCCCTCAGGAGGCAATCAGCCCCAGCATTTT
.	TRBD1	TRBV5-1	TRBJ1-6	CASSTARDRYNSPLHF	TGCGCCAGCAGCACGGCCCGGGACAGATATAATTCACCCCTCCACTTT
.	.	TRBV2	TRBJ1-1	CASSEYHEGAFF	TGTGCCAGCAGTGAATATCACGAGGGAGCTTTCTTT
.	.	TRBV19	TRBJ1-5	CASSIIMRGSGNQPQHF	TGTGCCAGTAGTATAATAATGCGGGGGTCGGGCAATCAGCCCCAGCATTTT
.	.	TRBV2	TRBJ1-5	CASSAGAAQPQHF	TGTGCCAGCAGTGCGGGGGCCGCTCAGCCCCAGCATTTT
.	.	TRBV6-1	TRBJ2-7	CASSERLGNSYEQYF	TGTGCCAGCAGTGAAAGGCTTGGCAACTCCTACGAGCAGTACTTC
once	.	TRBV27	TRBJ2-2	CASSFGSGVGAGELFF	TGTGCCAGCAGTTTTGGTTCAGGGGTTGGGGCCGGGGAGCTGTTTTTT
.	TRBD1	TRBV28	TRBJ1-1	CASSRQGGVNTEAFF	TGTGCCAGCAGCCGACAGGGGGGGGTGAACACTGAAGCTTTCTTT
once	.	TRBV5-4	TRBJ2-1	CASSSDPNYNEQFF	TGTGCCAGCAGCTCCGACCCCAATTACAATGAGCAGTTCTTC
.	TRBD2	TRBV7-8	TRBJ2-1	CASSLMGRTSGRYEQFF	TGTGCCAGCAGCTTGATGGGGAGGACTAGTGGGAGGTATGAGCAGTTCTTC
.	.	TRBV30	TRBJ1-2	CAWYRDARTGGYTF	TGTGCCTGGTATCGGGACGCCCGGACGGGTGGCTACACCTTC
.	.	TRBV30	TRBJ1-4	CAWSVLGATNEKLFF	TGTGCCTGGAGTGTACTCGGGGCAACTAATGAAAAACTGTTTTTT
.	.	TRBV27	TRBJ2-2	CASSPGTNLGELFF	TGTGCCAGCAGCCCAGGGACGAACCTCGGGGAGCTGTTTTTT
.	TRBD2	TRBV5-4	TRBJ2-5	CASSLGLAGETQYF	TGTGCCAGCAGCTTGGGACTAGCGGGGGAGACCCAGTACTTC
.	TRBD2	TRBV6-5	TRBJ2-3	CASSRTSGDVKYF	TGTGCCAGCAGTCGGACTAGCGGAGATGTGAAGTATTTT
.	TRBD1	TRBV5-8	TRBJ1-4	CASSLGTGIATNEKLFF	TGTGCCAGCAGCTTGGGGACAGGAATTGCAACTAATGAAAAACTGTTTTTT
.	.	TRBV7-2	TRBJ1-5	CASSTLPGPQHF	TGTGCCAGCAGCACCCTCCCAGGGCCCCAGCATTTT
.	TRBD2	TRBV27	TRBJ2-7	CASKEASGRSSYEQYF	TGTGCCAGTAAAGAAGCTAGCGGGAGGTCCTCCTACGAGCAGTACTTC
.	.	TRBV11-2	TRBJ2-7	CASSRSYYEQYF	TGTGCCAGCAGCCGCTCGTACTACGAGCAGTACTTC
.	TRBD1	TRBV10-3	TRBJ1-4	CAISEQGNEKLFF	TGTGCCATCAGTGAACAGGGGAATGAAAAACTGTTTTTT
.	.	TRBV18	TRBJ2-7	CASSPSSYEQYF	TGTGCCAGCTCACCATCCTCCTACGAGCAGTACTTC
.	.	TRBV6-6	TRBJ2-5	CASSYSPAGEQYF	TGTGCCAGCAGTTACTCCCCGGCGGGTGAGCAGTACTTC
.	TRBD1	TRBV2	TRBJ2-7	CASSSDPGQSGEQYF	TGTGCCAGCAGCAGTGACCCGGGACAGAGTGGCGAGCAGTACTTC
once	TRBD1	TRBV7-8	TRBJ2-3	CASSPTQGADTQYF	TGTGCCAGCAGCCCAACGCAGGGGGCAGATACGCAGTATTTT
.	TRBD2	TRBV14	TRBJ2-1	CASSLSSGGDYNEQFF	TGTGCCAGCAGCCTTTCTAGCGGGGGGGACTACAATGAGCAGTTCTTC